These 27 T cell receptor beta chains share one sample of origin, sequenced in a study of blood T cell repertoires in COVID-19 (TCRdb year 2020). The library was made by the immunoSEQ multiplex PCR assay. Entries here come from immuneACCESS through TCRdb and include only in-frame sequences with V and J called. Some clones fail to appear in such tables; in the studies checked, an unresolved V gene covers under half of the shortfall, and the cause of the remainder is unknown. This sample gives about 250,000 clones in total; 75% to 90% of them show up just once. The top ten hold approximately 2.5% of the sample. Sequencing was done on a sample of PBMCs or T cells enriched from blood (not recorded which). These receptors all stem from a woman under 30 who had recovered from COVID-19.

The chain recombines TRBV25-1 with TRBJ1-1; TRBD1 matches 10 bases. CDR3 size: 12 residues. Germline CDR1 MGHDK, CDR2 SYGVNS. The trim removed 9 bases at V and 6 bases at J, leaving 4 bases unmatched. Here the CDR3 reads CASRTGGAEAFF. The CDR3 DNA follows: TGTGCCAGTAGGACAGGGGGGGCTGAAGCTTTCTTT.

The V call is TRBV5-6, the J call TRBJ2-5; 8 bases line up with TRBD2. Per germline, CDR1 SGHDT and CDR2 YYEEEE. The CDR3 has 15 residues. J gave up 0 bases and V 6 bases, and 7 bases lay outside the gene matches. This chain's CDR3 is CASKRRGVYQETQYF. In DNA form, the CDR3 reads TGTGCCAGCAAACGGCGGGGGGTATACCAAGAGACCCAGTACTTC.

The chain is built from TRBV18 and TRBJ1-6, with 10 bases identical to TRBD1. Germline V CDR1 and CDR2: KGHSH, LQKENI. The CDR3 has 17 amino acids. Trimming at V came to 3 bases and at J to 2 bases, leaving 4 bases not matched to a gene. The CDR3 loop reads CASSPLGQGAYNSPLHF. DNA for the CDR3: TGTGCCAGCTCACCTCTCGGACAGGGGGCCTATAATTCACCCCTCCACTTT.

This clone came up a few times. The rearrangement links TRBV28 to TRBJ1-4; 7 bases align to TRBD1. This CDR3 region has 16 residues. J lost 5 bases, V lost 5 bases, and 11 bases had no gene match. Looked up from germline, CDR1 is MDHEN and CDR2 is SYDVKM. CDR3 sequence reads: CASSPNSGGFNEKLFF. The CDR3 DNA reads TGTGCCAGCAGTCCGAATTCAGGGGGATTCAATGAAAAACTGTTTTTT.

This chain links TRBV2 with TRBJ2-2; the match to TRBD2 covers 8 bases. Germline V gives CDR1 SNHLY, CDR2 FYNNEI. V was pared by 4 bases and J by 5 bases, with 9 bases of the junction left unmatched. The CDR3 covers 16 residues. CDR3 in DNA: TGTGCCAGCAGTGTGGACGGGGGGGCGGGAACCGGGGAGCTGTTTTTT. Amino acid sequence: CASSVDGGAGTGELFF.

V is TRBV7-9 and J is TRBJ2-1; D is possibly TRBD1 (6 bases). V was clipped by 1 base and J by 0 bases, with 7 bases between them. In germline, CDR1 is SEHNR, CDR2 FQNEAQ (reference sequence). This CDR3 has 15 residues. The CDR3 DNA reads as TGTGCCAGCAGCTTAGAGGGGGTCTCCTACAATGAGCAGTTCTTC. Translation gives CASSLEGVSYNEQFF. Together with reference TRBV7-9 and TRBJ2-1, the CDR3 gives the full variable domain: DTGVSQNPRHKITKRGQNVTFRCDPISEHNRLYWYRQTLGQGPEFLTYFQNEAQLEKSRLLSDRFSAERPKGSFSTLEIQRTEQGDSAMYLCASSLEGVSYNEQFFGPGTRLTVL.

The chain employs TRBV11-2 and TRBJ2-1, with D possibly being TRBD1 (5 bases). The length of the CDR3 is 16 residues. Germline loops: CDR1 SGHAT, CDR2 FQNNGV. The V end was cut by 4 bases, the J end by 0 bases, with 13 bases between. CDR3 sequence (DNA): TGTGCCAGCAGCTCAAGGGGATCCGGCTCCTACAATGAGCAGTTCTTC. It codes for CASSSRGSGSYNEQFF.

The chain combines TRBV28 with TRBJ1-2; the D is unclear. Deletions cut 2 bases from V and 3 bases from J, with 10 bases between. Germline loops: CDR1 MDHEN, CDR2 SYDVKM. This CDR3 spans 14 amino acids. The CDR3 DNA reads as TGTGCCAGCAGTTTAAGCCGGGTTGACTATGGCTACACCTTC. Protein: CASSLSRVDYGYTF.

V and J are TRBV7-9 and TRBJ2-1; 8 bases fit TRBD1. Germline V gene sequence: CDR1 SEHNR, CDR2 FQNEAQ (reference sequence). CDR3 length: 15 amino acids. V trimming: 3 bases; J trimming: 7 bases; junction bases outside the gene matches: 8. The CDR3 nucleotides are TGTGCCAGCAGCTTTCCCCGGACAGGGCGGAATGAGCAGTTCTTC. Amino acid sequence: CASSFPRTGRNEQFF. Full variable domain (remainder filled in from reference TRBV7-9 and TRBJ2-1): DTGVSQNPRHKITKRGQNVTFRCDPISEHNRLYWYRQTLGQGPEFLTYFQNEAQLEKSRLLSDRFSAERPKGSFSTLEIQRTEQGDSAMYLCASSFPRTGRNEQFFGPGTRLTVL.

The table lists this clone with a few counts. J is TRBJ1-5 and V is TRBV4-1; no reliable D call. This CDR3 comprises 15 residues. V gave up 1 base and J gave up 7 bases, with 14 bases separating them. Germline CDR1 and CDR2: MGHRA and YSYEKL. This CDR3 is CASSQVSPSRQPQHF. The CDR3 DNA sequence: TGCGCCAGCAGCCAAGTCTCCCCTTCGAGACAGCCCCAGCATTTT.

J is TRBJ2-5 and V is TRBV19; 7 bases agree with TRBD1. V shed 2 bases, J shed 5 bases, and the junction held 11 bases outside the gene matches. CDR1 is LNHDA, CDR2 SQIVND, per germline (reference sequence). CDR3 length: 16 residues. The DNA of the CDR3 is TGTGCCAGTAGTATAAAAAGGGGGCGCTGGGGGGAGACCCAGTACTTC. The encoded protein is CASSIKRGRWGETQYF.

The rearrangement joins TRBV5-5 to TRBJ1-1; D is undetermined. CDR1 and CDR2 from the germline V gene are SGHKS and YYEKEE (reference sequence). The CDR3 runs 12 residues. The V end was cut by 4 bases, the J end by 8 bases, with 12 bases between. For the CDR3, the DNA is TGTGCCAGCAGCCCGGATGGGAGCGAAGCTTTCTTT. Protein sequence: CASSPDGSEAFF. The variable domain in full, with the rest retrieved from reference TRBV5-5 and TRBJ1-1, is DAGVTQSPTHLIKTRGQQVTLRCSPISGHKSVSWYQQVLGQGPQFIFQYYEKEERGRGNFPDRFSARQFPNYSSELNVNALLLGDSALYLCASSPDGSEAFFGQGTRLTVV.

The genes are TRBV27 and TRBJ1-1; D gene ambiguous. Germline V lookup: CDR1 MNHEY, CDR2 SMNVEV (reference sequence). V was trimmed by 2 bases and J by 5 bases, leaving 12 bases between them. CDR3 length: 14 residues. The CDR3 reads CASSLGEPGTEAFF. As DNA, the CDR3 is TGTGCCAGCAGTTTAGGGGAGCCAGGAACTGAAGCTTTCTTT.

The chain uses TRBV3-1 (or the pseudogene TRBV3-2) and TRBJ2-2, with a weak D call TRBD1 (6 bases). Trimming removed 4 bases from V and 4 bases from J, with 10 bases in between. This CDR3 contains 14 residues. Per the germline V gene, CDR1 is LGHDT and CDR2 is YNNKEL (reference sequence). DNA of the CDR3: TGTGCCAGCAGCCGCCAGGGGTCCACCGGGGAGCTGTTTTTT. Residues: CASSRQGSTGELFF.

The chain employs TRBV6-1 and TRBJ2-5, with D possibly matching TRBD1 (5 bases). Between the trimmed V and J ends, which lost 2 bases and 5 bases, there was a span of 12 bases. The CDR3 covers 14 residues. Per germline, CDR1 MNHNS and CDR2 SASEGT. CDR3 in amino acids: CASSEQGLGETQYF. The CDR3 DNA reads as TGTGCCAGCAGTGAACAGGGTCTGGGGGAGACCCAGTACTTC.

The J gene is TRBJ2-6, the V gene TRBV9, with a weak D call TRBD2 (5 bases). This CDR3 spans 15 amino acids. V was shortened by 5 bases and J by 4 bases, with 13 bases between the two germline ends. Germline loops: CDR1 SGDLS, CDR2 YYNGEE. Written as DNA, the CDR3 is TGTGCCAGCAGTCCACCGGGGTTCGGGGCCAACGTCCTGACTTTC. It yields the protein CASSPPGFGANVLTF.

The J gene is TRBJ2-2, the V gene TRBV18; 9 positions match TRBD1. V gave up 6 bases and J gave up 3 bases; unmatched junction bases: 5. The CDR3 is 15 residues long. The germline gives CDR1 KGHSH, CDR2 LQKENI. CDR3: CASSRGQGDTGELFF. The CDR3 nucleotides read TGTGCCAGCTCGCGGGGACAGGGCGACACCGGGGAGCTGTTTTTT.

The chain has TRBV13 and TRBJ2-5, with D perhaps matching TRBD1 (5 bases). V was shortened by 4 bases and J by 3 bases, with 6 bases between the two germline ends. There are 12 residues in the CDR3. Germline CDR1 is PRHDT and CDR2 is FYEKMQ (reference sequence). CDR3 coding DNA: TGTGCCAGCAGCTCACAGGAAGAGACCCAGTACTTC. It encodes CASSSQEETQYF.

The gene calls are TRBV28 and TRBJ2-2; a possible D gene is TRBD2 (6 bases). Germline CDR1 is MDHEN and CDR2 is SYDVKM. The CDR3 has 14 amino acids. Trimming cost V 11 bases and J 0 bases, with 13 bases left between them. CDR3 sequence: CACRRDSNTGELFF. CDR3 coding DNA: TGTGCCTGCCGGAGGGACTCGAACACCGGGGAGCTGTTTTTT.

V gene TRBV11-2 combines with J gene TRBJ2-7, with D possibly being TRBD2 (6 bases). The V and J ends lost 5 bases and 6 bases respectively, with 20 bases between them. Germline V gene lookup returns CDR1 SGHAT and CDR2 FQNNGV. CDR3 length equals 15 residues. The CDR3: CASSAVEGLEGEQYF. The CDR3 coding sequence is TGTGCCAGCAGCGCCGTAGAGGGACTCGAGGGCGAGCAGTACTTC.

The V call is TRBV5-5, the J call TRBJ1-1; 11 bases map to TRBD1. With 1 base clipped from V and 3 bases from J, the junction kept 11 bases outside the gene matches. This CDR3 contains 18 residues. CDR1 is SGHKS, CDR2 YYEKEE, per germline (reference sequence). The CDR3 DNA follows: TGTGCCAGCAGCTTGCACGGACAGGGGGCGAGGGGCGACACTGAAGCTTTCTTT. Translating it yields CASSLHGQGARGDTEAFF.

J is TRBJ2-2 and V is TRBV28; perhaps TRBD2 as D (6 bases). CDR3 size: 15 residues. Trimming cost V 1 base and J 5 bases, with 11 bases left between them. CDR1 is MDHEN, CDR2 SYDVKM, per germline. This CDR3 reads CASSLSVGGTGELFF. CDR3 nucleotide sequence: TGTGCCAGCAGTTTATCCGTCGGGGGAACCGGGGAGCTGTTTTTT.

The chain carries TRBV27 and TRBJ1-1, with a possible D match to TRBD1 (6 bases). The V end was cut by 5 bases, the J end by 5 bases, with 18 bases between. CDR3 size: 15 residues. Germline assignment: CDR1 MNHEY and CDR2 SMNVEV (reference sequence). Written as DNA, the CDR3 is TGTGCCAGCAGTGGCCTGGGGGGCGGGAGTACTGAAGCTTTCTTT. It is translated as CASSGLGGGSTEAFF.

V and J are TRBV3-1 (or the pseudogene TRBV3-2) and TRBJ1-2; D unclear. Trimming took 1 base from V and 0 from J, leaving 9 bases between them. The CDR3 is 15 residues long. Looked up from germline, CDR1 is LGHDT and CDR2 is YNNKEL (reference sequence). Here the CDR3 reads CASSQGAGANYGYTF. CDR3 nucleotides: TGTGCCAGCAGCCAAGGAGCGGGAGCTAACTATGGCTACACCTTC.

The CDR3 reads CASSQVGEAYGYTF. The DNA for the CDR3 is TGTGCCAGCAGCCAAGTCGGGGAGGCCTATGGCTACACCTTC. The V gene is TRBV4-2, the J gene TRBJ1-2, with D unresolved. The CDR3 spans 14 residues. The V end lost 1 base, the J end lost 4 bases, and 10 bases lay between the germline ends. Germline CDR1 reads LGHNA; CDR2 reads YNFKEQ.

This clone was counted a single time. The V gene is TRBV19, the J gene TRBJ2-7; TRBD1 matches at 8 bases. This CDR3 has 16 residues. CDR1 is LNHDA and CDR2 is SQIVND in the germline V gene (reference sequence). J was trimmed by 2 bases and V by 1 base; bases with no gene match: 7. This CDR3 reads CASSIVVEQGAYEQYF. CDR3 DNA: TGTGCCAGTAGTATAGTGGTCGAACAGGGGGCCTACGAGCAGTACTTC.

The chain combines TRBV9 with TRBJ2-3; TRBD2 agrees at 9 bases. The CDR3 sequence is 17 residues long. Looked up from germline, CDR1 is SGDLS and CDR2 is YYNGEE. After removal of 0 bases from V and 5 bases from J, the junction contained 10 bases not matched to a gene. The CDR3 is CASSVDPQSGGLDTQYF. The CDR3 region has the DNA TGTGCCAGCAGCGTAGACCCCCAAAGCGGGGGGTTAGATACGCAGTATTTT.